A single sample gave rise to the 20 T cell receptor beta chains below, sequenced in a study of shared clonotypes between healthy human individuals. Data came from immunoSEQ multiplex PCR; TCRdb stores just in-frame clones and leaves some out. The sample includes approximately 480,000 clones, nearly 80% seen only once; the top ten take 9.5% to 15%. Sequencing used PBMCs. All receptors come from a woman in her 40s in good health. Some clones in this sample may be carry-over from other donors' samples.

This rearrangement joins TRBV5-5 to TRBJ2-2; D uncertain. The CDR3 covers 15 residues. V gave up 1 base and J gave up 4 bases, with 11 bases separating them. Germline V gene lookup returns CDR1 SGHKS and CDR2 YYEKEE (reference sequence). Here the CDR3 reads CASSLLVSSTGELFF. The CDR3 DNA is TGTGCCAGCAGCTTGTTAGTTTCATCCACCGGGGAGCTGTTTTTT. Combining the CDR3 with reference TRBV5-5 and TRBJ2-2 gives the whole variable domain DAGVTQSPTHLIKTRGQQVTLRCSPISGHKSVSWYQQVLGQGPQFIFQYYEKEERGRGNFPDRFSARQFPNYSSELNVNALLLGDSALYLCASSLLVSSTGELFFGEGSRLTVL.

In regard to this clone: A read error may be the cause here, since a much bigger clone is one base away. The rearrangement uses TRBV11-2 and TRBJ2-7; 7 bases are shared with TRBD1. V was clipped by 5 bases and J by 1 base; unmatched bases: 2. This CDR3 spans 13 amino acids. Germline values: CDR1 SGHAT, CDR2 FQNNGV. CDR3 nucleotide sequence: TGTGCCAGCAGCGAGACAGGGTCCTACGAGCAGTACTTC. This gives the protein CASSETGSYEQYF.

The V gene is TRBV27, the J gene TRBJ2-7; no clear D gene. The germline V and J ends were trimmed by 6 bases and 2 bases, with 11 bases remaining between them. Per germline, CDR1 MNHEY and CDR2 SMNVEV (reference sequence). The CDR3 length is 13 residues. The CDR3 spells CASSLSMAYEQYF. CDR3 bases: TGTGCCAGCAGCCTCTCTATGGCCTACGAGCAGTACTTC.

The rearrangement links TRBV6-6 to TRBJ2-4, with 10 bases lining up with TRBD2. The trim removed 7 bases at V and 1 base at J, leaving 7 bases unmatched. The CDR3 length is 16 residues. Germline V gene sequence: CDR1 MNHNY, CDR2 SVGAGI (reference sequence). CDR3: CASTRGAGGAKNIQYF. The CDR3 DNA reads TGTGCCAGCACCCGGGGAGCGGGAGGGGCCAAAAACATTCAGTACTTC.

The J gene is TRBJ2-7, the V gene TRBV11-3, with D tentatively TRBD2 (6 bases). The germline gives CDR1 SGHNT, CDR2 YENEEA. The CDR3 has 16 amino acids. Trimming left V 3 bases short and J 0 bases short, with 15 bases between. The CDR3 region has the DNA TGTGCCAGCAGCTTTAGGGCGGGACTGGGCTCCTACGAGCAGTACTTC. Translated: CASSFRAGLGSYEQYF. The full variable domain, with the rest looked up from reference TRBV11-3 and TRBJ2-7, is EAGVVQSPRYKIIEKKQPVAFWCNPISGHNTLYWYLQNLGQGPELLIRYENEEAVDDSQLPKDRFSAERLKGVDSTLKIQPAELGDSAVYLCASSFRAGLGSYEQYFGPGTRLTVT.

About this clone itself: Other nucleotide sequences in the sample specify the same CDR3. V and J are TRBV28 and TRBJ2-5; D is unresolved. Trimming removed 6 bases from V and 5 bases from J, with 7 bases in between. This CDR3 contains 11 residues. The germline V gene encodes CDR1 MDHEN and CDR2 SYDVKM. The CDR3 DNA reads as TGTGCCAGCAGCCCAGCGGAGACCCAGTACTTC. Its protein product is CASSPAETQYF. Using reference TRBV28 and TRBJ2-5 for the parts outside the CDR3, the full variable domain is DVKVTQSSRYLVKRTGEKVFLECVQDMDHENMFWYRQDPGLGLRLIYFSYDVKMKEKGDIPEGYSVSREKKERFSLILESASTNQTSMYLCASSPAETQYFGPGTRLLVL.

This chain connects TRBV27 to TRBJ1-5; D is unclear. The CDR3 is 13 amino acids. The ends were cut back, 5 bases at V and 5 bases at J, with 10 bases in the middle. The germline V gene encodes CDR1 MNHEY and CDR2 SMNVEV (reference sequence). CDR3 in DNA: TGTGCCAGCAGTCCTCGGATCTATCAGCCCCAGCATTTT. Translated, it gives CASSPRIYQPQHF.

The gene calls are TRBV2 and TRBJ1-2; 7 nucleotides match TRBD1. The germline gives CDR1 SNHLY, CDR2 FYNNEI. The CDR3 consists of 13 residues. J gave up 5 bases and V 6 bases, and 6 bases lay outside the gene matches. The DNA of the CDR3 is TGTGCCAGCAGGGGGGACAGCGGGTATGGCTACACCTTC. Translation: CASRGDSGYGYTF.

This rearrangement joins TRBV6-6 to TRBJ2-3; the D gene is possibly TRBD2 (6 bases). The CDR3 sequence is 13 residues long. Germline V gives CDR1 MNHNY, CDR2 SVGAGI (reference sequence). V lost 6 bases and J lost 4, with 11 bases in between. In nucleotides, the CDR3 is TGTGCCAGCAGCCATGGACTACCAGATACGCAGTATTTT. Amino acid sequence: CASSHGLPDTQYF.

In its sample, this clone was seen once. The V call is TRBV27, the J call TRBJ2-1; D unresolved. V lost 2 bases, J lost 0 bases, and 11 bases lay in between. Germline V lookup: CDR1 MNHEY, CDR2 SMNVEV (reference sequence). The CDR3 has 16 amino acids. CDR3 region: CASSLTQESSYNEQFF. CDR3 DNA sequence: TGTGCCAGCAGTTTAACCCAGGAAAGCTCCTACAATGAGCAGTTCTTC.

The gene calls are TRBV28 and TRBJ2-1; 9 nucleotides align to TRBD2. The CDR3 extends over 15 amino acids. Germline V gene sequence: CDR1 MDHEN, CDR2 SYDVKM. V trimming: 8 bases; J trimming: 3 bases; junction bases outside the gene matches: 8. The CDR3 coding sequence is TGTGCCAGCGGGCCTAGCGGGACCGTCTACAATGAGCAGTTCTTC. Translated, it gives CASGPSGTVYNEQFF.

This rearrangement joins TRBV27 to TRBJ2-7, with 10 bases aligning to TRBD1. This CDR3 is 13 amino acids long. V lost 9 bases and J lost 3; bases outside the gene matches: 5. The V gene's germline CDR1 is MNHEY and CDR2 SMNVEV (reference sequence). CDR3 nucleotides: TGTGCCAGGTCCGGGACAGGGGACTACGAGCAGTACTTC. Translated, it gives CARSGTGDYEQYF.

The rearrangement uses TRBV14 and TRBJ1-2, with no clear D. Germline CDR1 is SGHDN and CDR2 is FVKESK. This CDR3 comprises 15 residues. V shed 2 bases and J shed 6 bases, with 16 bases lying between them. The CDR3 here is CASSQHDSWVDGYTF. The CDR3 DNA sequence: TGTGCCAGCAGCCAACACGACTCCTGGGTTGATGGCTACACCTTC. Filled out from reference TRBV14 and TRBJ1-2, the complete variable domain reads EAGVTQFPSHSVIEKGQTVTLRCDPISGHDNLYWYRRVMGKEIKFLLHFVKESKQDESGMPNNRFLAERTGGTYSTLKVQPAELEDSGVYFCASSQHDSWVDGYTFGSGTRLTVV.

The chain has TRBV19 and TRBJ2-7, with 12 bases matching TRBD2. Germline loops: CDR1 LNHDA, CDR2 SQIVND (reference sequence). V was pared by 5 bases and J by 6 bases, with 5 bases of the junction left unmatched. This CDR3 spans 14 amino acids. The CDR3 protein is CASSPLTSGSEQYF. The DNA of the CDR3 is TGTGCCAGTAGTCCCCTGACTAGCGGGAGCGAGCAGTACTTC.

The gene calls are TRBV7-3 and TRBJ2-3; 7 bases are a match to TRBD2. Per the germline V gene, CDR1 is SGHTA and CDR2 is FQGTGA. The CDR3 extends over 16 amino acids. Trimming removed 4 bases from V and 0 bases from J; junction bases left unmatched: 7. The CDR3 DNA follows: TGTGCCAGCAGCTCATTTGCTAGCGGCAGCACAGATACGCAGTATTTT. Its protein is CASSSFASGSTDTQYF.

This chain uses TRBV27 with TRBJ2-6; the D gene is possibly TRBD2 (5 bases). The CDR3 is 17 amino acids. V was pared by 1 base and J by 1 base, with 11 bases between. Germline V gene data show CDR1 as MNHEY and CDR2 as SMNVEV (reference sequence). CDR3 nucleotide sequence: TGTGCCAGCAGTTTATTCTTTCGGGGATCTGGGGCCAACGTCCTGACTTTC. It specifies CASSLFFRGSGANVLTF.

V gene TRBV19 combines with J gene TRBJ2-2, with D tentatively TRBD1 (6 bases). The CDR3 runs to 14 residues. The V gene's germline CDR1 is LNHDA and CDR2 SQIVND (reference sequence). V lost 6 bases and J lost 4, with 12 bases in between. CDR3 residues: CASSVRGGTGELFF. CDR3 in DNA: TGTGCCAGTAGCGTTCGAGGGGGCACCGGGGAGCTGTTTTTT.

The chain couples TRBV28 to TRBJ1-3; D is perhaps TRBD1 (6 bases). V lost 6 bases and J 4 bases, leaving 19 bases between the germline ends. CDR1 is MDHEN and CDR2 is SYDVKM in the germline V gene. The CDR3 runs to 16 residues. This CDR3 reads CASRGKSGGAGNTIYF. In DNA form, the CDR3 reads TGTGCCAGCAGGGGAAAAAGTGGGGGGGCCGGAAACACCATATATTTT.

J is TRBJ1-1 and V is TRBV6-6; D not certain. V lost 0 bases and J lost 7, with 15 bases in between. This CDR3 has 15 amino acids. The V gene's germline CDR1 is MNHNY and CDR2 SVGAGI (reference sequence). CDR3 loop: CASSYSVANGLEAFF. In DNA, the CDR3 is TGTGCCAGCAGTTACTCCGTGGCAAATGGTCTTGAAGCTTTCTTT.

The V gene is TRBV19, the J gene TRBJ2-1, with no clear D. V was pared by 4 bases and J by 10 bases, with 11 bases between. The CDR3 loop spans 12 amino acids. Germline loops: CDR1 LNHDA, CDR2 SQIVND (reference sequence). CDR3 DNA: TGTGCCAGTAGTAGTAGAGCGAGGGAGCAGTTCTTC. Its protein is CASSSRAREQFF.